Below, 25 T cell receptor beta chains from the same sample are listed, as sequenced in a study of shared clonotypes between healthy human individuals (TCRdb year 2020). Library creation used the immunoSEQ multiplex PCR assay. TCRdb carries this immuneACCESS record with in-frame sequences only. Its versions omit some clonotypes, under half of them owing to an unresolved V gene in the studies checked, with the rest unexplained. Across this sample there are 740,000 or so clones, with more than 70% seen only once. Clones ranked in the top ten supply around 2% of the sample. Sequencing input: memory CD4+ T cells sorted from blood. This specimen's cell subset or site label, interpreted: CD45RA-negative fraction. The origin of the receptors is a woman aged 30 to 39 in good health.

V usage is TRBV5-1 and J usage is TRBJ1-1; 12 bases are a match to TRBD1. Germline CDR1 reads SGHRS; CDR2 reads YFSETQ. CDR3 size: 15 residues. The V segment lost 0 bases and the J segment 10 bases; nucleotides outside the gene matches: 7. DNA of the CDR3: TGCGCCAGCAGCTTGGCCCCTGGGACAGGGGGCACAGCTTTCTTT. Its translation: CASSLAPGTGGTAFF.

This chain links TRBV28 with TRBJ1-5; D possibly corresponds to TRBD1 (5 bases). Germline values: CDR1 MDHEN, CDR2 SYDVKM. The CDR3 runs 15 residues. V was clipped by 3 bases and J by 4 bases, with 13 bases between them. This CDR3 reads CASSFAGTVNQPQHF. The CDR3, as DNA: TGTGCCAGCAGTTTCGCTGGGACGGTAAATCAGCCCCAGCATTTT.

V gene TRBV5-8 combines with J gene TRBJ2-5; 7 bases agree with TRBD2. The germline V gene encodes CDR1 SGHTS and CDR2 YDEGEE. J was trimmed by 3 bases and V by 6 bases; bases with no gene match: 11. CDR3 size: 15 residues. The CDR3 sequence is CASNRPASGKETQYF. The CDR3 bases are TGTGCCAGCAACCGACCGGCTAGCGGAAAAGAGACCCAGTACTTC.

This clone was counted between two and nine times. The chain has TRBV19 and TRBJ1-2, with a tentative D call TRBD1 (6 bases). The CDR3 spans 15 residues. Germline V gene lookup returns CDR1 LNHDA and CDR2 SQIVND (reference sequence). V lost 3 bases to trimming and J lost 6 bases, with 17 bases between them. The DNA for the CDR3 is TGTGCCAGTAGTATTAGGACAGCCCAAGGGGATGGCTACACCTTC. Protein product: CASSIRTAQGDGYTF.

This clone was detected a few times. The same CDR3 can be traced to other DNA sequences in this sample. The CDR3 nucleotides read TGCGCCAGCAGCTTGGTGGCGGGAGGGGGAGAGACCCAGTACTTC. This sequence encodes CASSLVAGGGETQYF. The genes are TRBV5-1 and TRBJ2-5; 9 bases map to TRBD2. This CDR3 has 15 amino acids. The V and J ends lost 0 bases and 4 bases, in that order; junction bases with no gene match: 4. Germline CDR1 and CDR2: SGHRS and YFSETQ.

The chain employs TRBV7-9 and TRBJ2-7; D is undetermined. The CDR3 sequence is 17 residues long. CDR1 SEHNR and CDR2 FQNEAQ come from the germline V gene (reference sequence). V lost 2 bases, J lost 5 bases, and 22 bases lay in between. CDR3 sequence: CASSLLPPTIAADEQYF. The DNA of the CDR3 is TGTGCCAGCAGCTTATTACCCCCGACAATTGCGGCTGACGAGCAGTACTTC.

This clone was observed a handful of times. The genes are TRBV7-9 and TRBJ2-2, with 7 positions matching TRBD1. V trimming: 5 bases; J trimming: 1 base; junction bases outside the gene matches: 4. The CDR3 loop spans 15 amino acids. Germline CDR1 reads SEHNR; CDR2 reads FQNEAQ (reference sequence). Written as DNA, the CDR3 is TGTGCCAGCAGCAGTCGACAGGGGAACACCGGGGAGCTGTTTTTT. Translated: CASSSRQGNTGELFF.

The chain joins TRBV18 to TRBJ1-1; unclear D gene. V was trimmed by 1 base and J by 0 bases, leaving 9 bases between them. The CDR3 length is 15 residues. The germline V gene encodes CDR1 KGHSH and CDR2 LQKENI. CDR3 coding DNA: TGTGCCAGCTCACCACGCCTGGAGATGAACACTGAAGCTTTCTTT. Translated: CASSPRLEMNTEAFF.

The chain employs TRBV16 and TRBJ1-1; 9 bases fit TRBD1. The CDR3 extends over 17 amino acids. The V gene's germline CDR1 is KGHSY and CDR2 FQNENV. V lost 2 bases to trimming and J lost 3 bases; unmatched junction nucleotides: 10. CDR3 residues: CASSQRGTGSGDTEAFF. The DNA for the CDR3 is TGTGCCAGCAGCCAACGGGGGACAGGGTCTGGTGACACTGAAGCTTTCTTT.

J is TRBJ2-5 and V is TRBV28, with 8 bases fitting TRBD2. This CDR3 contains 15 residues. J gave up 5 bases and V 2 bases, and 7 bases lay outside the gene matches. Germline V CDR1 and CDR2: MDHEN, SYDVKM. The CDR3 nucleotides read TGTGCCAGCAGTTTACCGGGAGGGCCGAGGGAGACCCAGTACTTC. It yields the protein CASSLPGGPRETQYF.

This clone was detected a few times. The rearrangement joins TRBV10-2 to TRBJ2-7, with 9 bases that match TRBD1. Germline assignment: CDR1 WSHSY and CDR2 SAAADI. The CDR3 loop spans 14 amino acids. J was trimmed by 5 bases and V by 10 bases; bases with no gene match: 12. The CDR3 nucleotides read TGCGCCACCCAATTACCGGGACAGGGCAACGAGCAGTACTTC. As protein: CATQLPGQGNEQYF.

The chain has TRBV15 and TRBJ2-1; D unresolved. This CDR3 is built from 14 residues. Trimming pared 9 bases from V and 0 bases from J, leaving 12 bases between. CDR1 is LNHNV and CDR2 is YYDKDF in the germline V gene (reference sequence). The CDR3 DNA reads TGTGCCACAAAGGGCAAAGGCTCCTACAATGAGCAGTTCTTC. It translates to CATKGKGSYNEQFF.

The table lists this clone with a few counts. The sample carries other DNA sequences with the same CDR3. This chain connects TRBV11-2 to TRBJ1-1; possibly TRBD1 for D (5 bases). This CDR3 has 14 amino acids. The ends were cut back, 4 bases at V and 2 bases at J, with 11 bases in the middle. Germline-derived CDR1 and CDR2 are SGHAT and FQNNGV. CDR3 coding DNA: TGTGCCAGCAGCTCCCTAGACAGAAACACTGAAGCTTTCTTT. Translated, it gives CASSSLDRNTEAFF.

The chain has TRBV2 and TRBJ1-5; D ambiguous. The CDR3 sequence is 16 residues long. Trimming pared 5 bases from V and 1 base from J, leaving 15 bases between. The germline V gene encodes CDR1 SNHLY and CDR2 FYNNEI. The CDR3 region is CASSFKTGGSNQPQHF. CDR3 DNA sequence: TGTGCCAGCAGTTTTAAGACGGGCGGGAGCAATCAGCCCCAGCATTTT.

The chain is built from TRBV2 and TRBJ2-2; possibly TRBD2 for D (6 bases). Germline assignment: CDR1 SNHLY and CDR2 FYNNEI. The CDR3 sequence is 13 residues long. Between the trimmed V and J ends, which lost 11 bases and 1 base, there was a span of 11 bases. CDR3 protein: CAGRRQNTGELFF. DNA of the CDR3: TGTGCCGGGAGGAGGCAGAACACCGGGGAGCTGTTTTTT.

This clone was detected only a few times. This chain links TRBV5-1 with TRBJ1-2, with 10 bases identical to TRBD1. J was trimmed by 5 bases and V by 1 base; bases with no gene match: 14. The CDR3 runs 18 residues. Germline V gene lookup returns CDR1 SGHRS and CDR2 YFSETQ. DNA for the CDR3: TGCGCCAGCAGCTTGATGCCCCGGGACAGGGGCGGTCAATATGGCTACACCTTC. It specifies CASSLMPRDRGGQYGYTF.

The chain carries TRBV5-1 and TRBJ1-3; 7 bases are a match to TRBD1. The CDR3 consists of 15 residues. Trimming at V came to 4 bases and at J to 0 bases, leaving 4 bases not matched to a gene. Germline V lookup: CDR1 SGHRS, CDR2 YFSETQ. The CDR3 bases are TGCGCCAGCAGCCGCGGGGACAGCTCTGGAAACACCATATATTTT. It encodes CASSRGDSSGNTIYF.

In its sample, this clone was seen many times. This CDR3 reads CASRGQGAREKLFF. The CDR3, as DNA: TGTGCCAGCAGGGGACAGGGGGCTCGAGAAAAACTGTTTTTT. V and J are TRBV28 and TRBJ1-4, with 12 bases lining up with TRBD1. Trimming cost V 6 bases and J 8 bases; bases outside gene matches: 4. The CDR3 covers 14 residues. Per germline, CDR1 MDHEN and CDR2 SYDVKM.

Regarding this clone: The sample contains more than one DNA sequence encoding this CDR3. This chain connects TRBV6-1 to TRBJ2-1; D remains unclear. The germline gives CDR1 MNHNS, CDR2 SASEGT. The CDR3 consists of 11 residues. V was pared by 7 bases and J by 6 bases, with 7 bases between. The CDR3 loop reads CASTRANEQFF. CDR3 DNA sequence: TGTGCCAGCACTAGGGCCAATGAGCAGTTCTTC.

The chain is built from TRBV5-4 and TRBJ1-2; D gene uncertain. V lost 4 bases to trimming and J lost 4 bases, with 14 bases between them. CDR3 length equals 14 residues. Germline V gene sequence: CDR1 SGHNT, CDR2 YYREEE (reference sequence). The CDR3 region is CASSLLLKGYGYTF. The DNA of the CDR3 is TGTGCCAGCAGCCTGCTCCTTAAGGGCTATGGCTACACCTTC. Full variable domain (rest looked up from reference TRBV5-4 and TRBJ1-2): ETGVTQSPTHLIKTRGQQVTLRCSSQSGHNTVSWYQQALGQGPQFIFQYYREEENGRGNFPPRFSGLQFPNYSSELNVNALELDDSALYLCASSLLLKGYGYTFGSGTRLTVV.

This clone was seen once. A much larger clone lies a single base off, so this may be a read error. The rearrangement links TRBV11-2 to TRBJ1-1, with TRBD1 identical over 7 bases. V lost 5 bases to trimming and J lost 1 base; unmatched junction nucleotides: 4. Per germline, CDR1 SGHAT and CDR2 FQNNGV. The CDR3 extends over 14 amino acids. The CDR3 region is CASSPGQPNTEAFF. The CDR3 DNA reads TGTGCCAGCAGCCCGGGACAGCCGAACACTGAAGCTTTCTTT. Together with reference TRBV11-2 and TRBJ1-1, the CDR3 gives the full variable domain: EAGVAQSPRYKIIEKRQSVAFWCNPISGHATLYWYQQILGQGPKLLIQFQNNGVVDDSQLPKDRFSAERLKGVDSTLKIQPAKLEDSAVYLCASSPGQPNTEAFFGQGTRLTVV.

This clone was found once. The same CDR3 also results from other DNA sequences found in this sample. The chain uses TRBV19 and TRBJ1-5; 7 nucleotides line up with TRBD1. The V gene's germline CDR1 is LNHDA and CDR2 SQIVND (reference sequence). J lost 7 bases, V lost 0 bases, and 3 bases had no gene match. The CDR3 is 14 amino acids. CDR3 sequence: CASSIEGGGQPQHF. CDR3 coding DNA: TGTGCCAGTAGTATAGAAGGGGGCGGCCAGCCCCAGCATTTT.

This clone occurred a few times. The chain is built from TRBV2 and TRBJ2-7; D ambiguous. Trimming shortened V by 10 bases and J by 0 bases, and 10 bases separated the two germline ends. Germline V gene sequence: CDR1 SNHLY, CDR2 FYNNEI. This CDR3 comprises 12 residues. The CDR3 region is CATGRFSYEQYF. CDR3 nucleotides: TGTGCCACCGGGCGATTCTCCTACGAGCAGTACTTC.

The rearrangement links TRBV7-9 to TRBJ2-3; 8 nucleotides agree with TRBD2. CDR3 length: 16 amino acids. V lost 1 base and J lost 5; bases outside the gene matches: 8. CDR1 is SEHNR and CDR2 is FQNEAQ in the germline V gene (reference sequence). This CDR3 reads CASSLVIGGAGDTQYF. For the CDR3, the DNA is TGTGCCAGCAGCTTAGTTATCGGGGGGGCAGGAGATACGCAGTATTTT.

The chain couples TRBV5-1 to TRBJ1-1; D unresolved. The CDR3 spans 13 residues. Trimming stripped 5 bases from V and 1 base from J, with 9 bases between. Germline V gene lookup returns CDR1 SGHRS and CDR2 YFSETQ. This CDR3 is CASSFQQNTEAFF. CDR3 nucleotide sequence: TGCGCCAGCAGTTTCCAGCAGAACACTGAAGCTTTCTTT. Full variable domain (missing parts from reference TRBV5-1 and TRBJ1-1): KAGVTQTPRYLIKTRGQQVTLSCSPISGHRSVSWYQQTPGQGLQFLFEYFSETQRNKGNFPGRFSGRQFSNSRSEMNVSTLELGDSALYLCASSFQQNTEAFFGQGTRLTVV.